This T cell receptor (beta chain) derives from a study of blood T cell repertoires in COVID-19. Study details: Both acute and convalescent COVID-19 samples were obtained from the United States, Italy and Spain. PBMCs, B-cell-depleted T cells, or T cells were the source of the cDNA or gDNA that made up the material.

In the original analysis: Amplified reference gene primers provided the basis for estimating nucleated cell counts. Profiled with immunoSEQ multiplex PCR; TCRdb holds only in-frame clones, not every one. The DNA gave D and trimming, while V, J and clone size come from that table. The sample shows 100,000 to 150,000 clones, roughly 84% of them seen only once. The receptor's source is a woman older than 75 with acute or convalescent COVID-19. Sequencing was carried out using peripheral blood.

CDR3 protein: CASSSSAGIYGYTF. CDR3 bases: TGTGCCAGCAGTAGTTCGGCAGGGATCTATGGCTACACCTTC. The chain couples TRBV6-2 or TRBV6-3 to TRBJ1-2; D may be TRBD1 (5 bases). Trimming took 5 bases from V and 4 from J, leaving 14 bases between them. The germline CDR1 and CDR2 sequences are MNHEY and SVGEGT. CDR3 size: 14 residues.